These 26 T cell receptor beta chains originate from one sample sequenced in a study of blood T cells in healthy people across ages. Then a second PCR, running about 7 to 11 cycles, was carried out with a sample-barcoded 5' primer and a J-beta primer mix. TCRdb re-called the 5' RACE reads with MiXCR, one entry per CDR3 protein. Of about 730,000 distinct CDR3 sequences listed, around 46% are singletons. Sequencing was done on a sample of blood. Source of these receptors: a woman aged 60-70 years in good health.

This clonotype has a handful of counts. The chain has TRBV7-8 and TRBJ2-3, with 9 bases matching TRBD2. Germline-derived CDR1 and CDR2 are SGHVS and FQNEAQ. Trimming cost V 1 base and J 0 bases; bases outside gene matches: 5. The CDR3 sequence is 17 residues long. CDR3 DNA: TGTGCCAGCAGCTTAGATCATGCGGGAGGGAGCACAGATACGCAGTATTTT. It encodes CASSLDHAGGSTDTQYF.

This chain links TRBV6-1 with TRBJ2-5; TRBD2 matches at 10 bases. The CDR3 runs 16 residues. Looked up from germline, CDR1 is MNHNS and CDR2 is SASEGT. V lost 5 bases to trimming and J lost 5 bases; unmatched junction nucleotides: 11. CDR3 sequence (DNA): TGTGCCAGCAGTCCCGCTAGCGGGAGACGGTCGGAGACCCAGTACTTC. Translation: CASSPASGRRSETQYF.

The V gene is TRBV24-1, the J gene TRBJ1-1; TRBD1 might be the D (6 bases). The germline V gene has CDR1 KGHDR and CDR2 SFDVKD. The CDR3 has 13 amino acids. V shed 5 bases and J shed 4 bases, with 10 bases lying between them. CDR3 sequence: CATSAQGSTEAFF. The CDR3 region has the DNA TGTGCCACCAGTGCCCAGGGGAGCACTGAAGCTTTCTTT.

The CDR3 sequence: CSLQGARAGANVLTF. The CDR3 DNA follows: TGCAGTTTACAGGGGGCGCGAGCTGGGGCCAACGTCCTGACTTTC. The chain links TRBV20-1 to TRBJ2-6, with 9 positions matching TRBD1. V shed 8 bases and J 2 bases; nucleotides not matched to a gene: 7. Germline loops: CDR1 DFQATT, CDR2 SNEGSKA (reference sequence). This CDR3 region has 15 residues.

The rearrangement uses TRBV27 and TRBJ2-7, with TRBD1 as a possible D gene (6 bases). Germline CDR1 is MNHEY and CDR2 is SMNVEV (reference sequence). The CDR3 length is 17 residues. The V end lost 1 base, the J end lost 7 bases, and 23 bases lay between the germline ends. CDR3 DNA sequence: TGTGCCAGCAGTTTATTCCGACAGGCCGGGGATTTGTGGGAGCAGTACTTC. This encodes CASSLFRQAGDLWEQYF.

The CDR3 is CASSFMWISDGYTF. In nucleotides, the CDR3 is TGCGCCAGCAGCTTCATGTGGATTAGCGATGGCTACACCTTC. This chain uses TRBV5-1 with TRBJ1-2, with D hard to call. Trimming shortened V by 2 bases and J by 6 bases, and 14 bases separated the two germline ends. Germline assignment: CDR1 SGHRS and CDR2 YFSETQ. CDR3 length: 14 residues. The full variable domain, in which reference TRBV5-1 and TRBJ1-2 provide the parts outside the CDR3, is KAGVTQTPRYLIKTRGQQVTLSCSPISGHRSVSWYQQTPGQGLQFLFEYFSETQRNKGNFPGRFSGRQFSNSRSEMNVSTLELGDSALYLCASSFMWISDGYTFGSGTRLTVV.

This clonotype was found a few times. The chain couples TRBV10-3 to TRBJ2-5; tentatively, D is TRBD2 (6 bases). Per the germline V gene, CDR1 is ENHRY and CDR2 is SYGVKD. The CDR3 runs 15 residues. Trimming removed 3 bases at V and 1 base at J, with 12 bases between. CDR3 protein: CAISDGGGLQETQYF. DNA of the CDR3: TGTGCCATCAGTGATGGCGGAGGGCTCCAAGAGACCCAGTACTTC.

The V gene is TRBV2, the J gene TRBJ2-3; a possible D gene is TRBD2 (5 bases). The CDR3 runs 13 residues. Germline CDR1 reads SNHLY; CDR2 reads FYNNEI. Trimming pared 11 bases from V and 6 bases from J, leaving 18 bases between. The CDR3 reads CAGRSGGSDTQYF. As DNA, the CDR3 is TGTGCCGGCCGCTCGGGCGGGTCTGATACGCAGTATTTT.

This chain connects TRBV21-1 to TRBJ2-5; TRBD1 is the table's D call, not checked against the DNA. TRBV21-1 represents a pseudogene. This CDR3 has 14 amino acids. The CDR3 nucleotides read TGTGCCAGCAGCTTAGGGGGACCTCGGGGGACCCAGTACTTC. This encodes CASSLGGPRGTQYF.

This clonotype showed up just a few times. The chain links TRBV12-3 or TRBV12-4 to TRBJ2-4; maybe TRBD2 (6 bases). Deletions cut 7 bases from V and 6 bases from J, with 19 bases between. The CDR3 has 15 amino acids. The CDR3 DNA is TGTGCCAGCAACGACTTAGGGCTAGCGAGAAACATTCAGTACTTC. As protein: CASNDLGLARNIQYF.

This clonotype has only a few counts. The chain has TRBV11-2 and TRBJ2-7; D is unclear. The V gene's germline CDR1 is SGHAT and CDR2 FQNNGV. V was pared by 2 bases and J by 6 bases, with 11 bases between. This CDR3 has 13 amino acids. The CDR3 reads CASSLYGSGEQYF. The CDR3 nucleotides are TGTGCCAGCAGCTTATACGGCTCGGGCGAGCAGTACTTC.

This clonotype was recorded a few times. The V gene is TRBV6-5, the J gene TRBJ1-2, with D possibly TRBD1 on 5 matching bases. The V and J ends lost 0 bases and 8 bases respectively, with 10 bases between them. Germline V gives CDR1 MNHEY, CDR2 SVGAGI. The CDR3 runs 13 residues. In DNA form, the CDR3 reads TGTGCCAGCAGTTACTCTCCAGGGCGAGGCTACACCTTC. Protein: CASSYSPGRGYTF.

The chain joins TRBV5-1 to TRBJ2-5, with a weak D call TRBD2 (5 bases). The V gene lost 7 bases and the J gene lost 11 bases, with 18 bases spanning the gap. CDR1 and CDR2 from the germline V gene are SGHRS and YFSETQ. The CDR3 extends over 12 amino acids. Here the CDR3 DNA reads TGCGCCAGCGAAACCTCCCGTGGACTTCAGTACTTC. Translated: CASETSRGLQYF. The variable domain in full, completed from reference TRBV5-1 and TRBJ2-5, reads KAGVTQTPRYLIKTRGQQVTLSCSPISGHRSVSWYQQTPGQGLQFLFEYFSETQRNKGNFPGRFSGRQFSNSRSEMNVSTLELGDSALYLCASETSRGLQYFGPGTRLLVL.

The gene calls are TRBV7-6 and TRBJ2-4, with TRBD1 as a possible D gene (6 bases). CDR3 length: 16 residues. CDR1 and CDR2 (germline): SGHVS, FNYEAQ. Trimming pared 2 bases from V and 15 bases from J, leaving 26 bases between. Here the CDR3 DNA reads TGTGCCAGCAGCTTATTACAGGGTCAGAGGGCCTACGAGCGGTACTTC. It codes for CASSLLQGQRAYERYF.

There are a few counts of this clonotype. V gene TRBV12-3 or TRBV12-4 combines with J gene TRBJ1-1, with D perhaps matching TRBD1 (5 bases). V was shortened by 6 bases and J by 4 bases, with 18 bases between the two germline ends. There are 15 residues in the CDR3. The chain's CDR3 is CASSADQGGATEAFF. As DNA, the CDR3 is TGTGCCAGCAGCGCAGACCAGGGCGGGGCCACTGAAGCTTTCTTT.

The chain combines TRBV9 with TRBJ2-4; 9 bases match TRBD1. Germline lookup yields CDR1 SGDLS and CDR2 YYNGEE. The CDR3 sequence is 16 residues long. Trimming cost V 3 bases and J 3 bases; bases outside gene matches: 7. The CDR3 sequence: CASSATGGIIKNIQYF. CDR3 DNA: TGTGCCAGCAGCGCCACAGGGGGCATAATCAAAAACATTCAGTACTTC. Variable domain in full (rest from reference TRBV9 and TRBJ2-4): DSGVTQTPKHLITATGQRVTLRCSPRSGDLSVYWYQQSLDQGLQFLIQYYNGEERAKGNILERFSAQQFPDLHSELNLSSLELGDSALYFCASSATGGIIKNIQYFGAGTRLSVL.

The table lists this clonotype with a few counts. The genes are TRBV11-2 and TRBJ2-7; no definite D call. This CDR3 is built from 14 residues. The V gene's germline CDR1 is SGHAT and CDR2 FQNNGV. V was shortened by 5 bases and J by 4 bases, with 15 bases between the two germline ends. CDR3 nucleotide sequence: TGTGCCAGCAGCGAAGAGGACGAAGGGTACGAGCAGTACTTC. Protein product: CASSEEDEGYEQYF.

The V call is TRBV30, the J call TRBJ2-7; tentatively, D is TRBD1 or TRBD2 (5 bases each). V lost 2 bases and J lost 2, with 10 bases in between. This CDR3 region has 13 residues. Germline CDR1 GTSNPN, CDR2 SVGIG (reference sequence). CDR3 region: CAWSFQGPYEQYF. The CDR3 DNA follows: TGTGCCTGGAGTTTCCAGGGACCCTACGAGCAGTACTTC. Together with reference TRBV30 and TRBJ2-7, the CDR3 gives the full variable domain: SQTIHQWPATLVQPVGSPLSLECTVEGTSNPNLYWYRQAAGRGLQLLFYSVGIGQISSEVPQNLSASRPQDRQFILSSKKLLLSDSGFYLCAWSFQGPYEQYFGPGTRLTVT.

The gene calls are TRBV6-5 and TRBJ2-7; the D gene is possibly TRBD1 (6 bases). This CDR3 has 14 residues. Between the trimmed V and J ends, which lost 6 bases and 3 bases, there was a span of 15 bases. Per germline, CDR1 MNHEY and CDR2 SVGAGI. The CDR3 here is CASSRDIDFYEQYF. The DNA for the CDR3 is TGTGCCAGCAGCAGGGACATAGATTTCTACGAGCAGTACTTC.

Comment on this clonotype: A much larger clone lies one base from this, so it may be a read error. This sequence joins TRBV11-2 and TRBJ2-7; 12 bases line up with TRBD2. The J call may not be correct, given that the DNA end is closer to TRBJ2-5. CDR3 length: 18 residues. CDR1 SGHAT and CDR2 FQNNGV come from the germline V gene. Here the CDR3 DNA reads TGTGCCAGCAGCTTCGTGGGAGGACTAGCGGGAAACAGAGGGACCCAGTACTTC. Translation: CASSFVGGLAGNRGTQYF.

V gene TRBV4-1 combines with J gene TRBJ2-7, with 12 bases fitting TRBD1. Germline V gives CDR1 MGHRA, CDR2 YSYEKL. The CDR3 consists of 16 residues. The trim removed 1 base at V and 5 bases at J, leaving 6 bases unmatched. The CDR3 here is CASSQVGTGGFHEQYF. CDR3 DNA: TGCGCCAGCAGCCAAGTTGGGACAGGGGGCTTCCACGAGCAGTACTTC.

On this clonotype: A much bigger clone sits one base away, suggesting this may be a read error. This chain connects TRBV29-1 to TRBJ2-7; D possibly corresponds to TRBD2 (5 bases). This CDR3 comprises 15 residues. V dropped 0 bases and J dropped 0 bases, with 12 bases sitting between them. Germline V gene data show CDR1 as SQVTM and CDR2 as ANQGSEA. CDR3 nucleotides: TGCAGCGTTGAAGATCGGGGTACCACCTCCTACGAGCAGTACTTC. This gives the protein CSVEDRGTTSYEQYF.

The rearrangement links TRBV15 to TRBJ1-2; TRBD1 matches at 8 bases. V was pared by 0 bases and J by 7 bases, with 4 bases of the junction left unmatched. The V gene's germline CDR1 is LNHNV and CDR2 YYDKDF (reference sequence). This CDR3 spans 14 amino acids. In DNA, the CDR3 is TGTGCCACCAGCAGAGAAATTACAGGGGGTGGCTACACCTTC. Translating gives CATSREITGGGYTF.

Remarks on this clonotype: Given a much more abundant clone one base away, this may be a read error. V is TRBV10-3 and J is TRBJ2-1, with 9 bases lining up with TRBD2. Germline trimming cut 8 bases from V and 7 bases from J; bases unmatched to any gene: 6. The CDR3 covers 13 residues. Germline-derived CDR1 and CDR2 are ENHRY and SYGVKD. CDR3 DNA: TGTGCCATCGAGGCGGGAGGGGCTAATGAGCAGTTCTTC. Translation gives CAIEAGGANEQFF.

This clonotype appeared once. J is TRBJ2-1 and V is TRBV6-1; 11 bases fit TRBD1. This CDR3 contains 18 residues. V shed 4 bases, J shed 6 bases, and the junction held 14 bases outside the gene matches. Germline V gene lookup returns CDR1 MNHNS and CDR2 SASEGT. In nucleotides, the CDR3 is TGTGCCAGCAGTGGGACGGGGGACAGGGGGTCTTTCGTCAATGAGCAGTTCTTC. This codes for CASSGTGDRGSFVNEQFF.

The J gene is TRBJ2-3, the V gene TRBV29-1; no clear D gene. This CDR3 is 13 amino acids long. From germline, CDR1 is SQVTM and CDR2 ANQGSEA. The germline V and J ends were trimmed by 3 bases and 0 bases, with 7 bases remaining between them. CDR3 protein: CSVDAQSTDTQYF. The CDR3 bases are TGCAGCGTTGATGCGCAGAGCACAGATACGCAGTATTTT.